The 14 T cell receptor beta chains reported below all come from one sample, sequenced in a study of T cells in pancreatic ductal adenocarcinoma. The selected patients with pancreatic ductal adenocarcinoma had surgery but no neoadjuvant therapy. Method: immunoSEQ multiplex PCR; TCRdb's copy keeps in-frame clones and lacks some. The sample has some 9,400 clones, 67% seen once. Specimen: pancreatic tumor tissue. The source of these receptors is a human donor with pancreatic ductal adenocarcinoma.

This chain connects TRBV5-6 to TRBJ2-1; tentatively, D is TRBD2 (5 bases). The V gene's germline CDR1 is SGHDT and CDR2 YYEEEE. CDR3 size: 16 residues. Deletions cut 2 bases from V and 0 bases from J, with 12 bases between. CDR3 sequence (DNA): TGTGCCAGCAGCTTCCGATCTGGGAGCTCCTACAATGAGCAGTTCTTC. It is translated as CASSFRSGSSYNEQFF.

This clone was counted a few times. The V and J genes are TRBV2 and TRBJ1-2; 10 positions agree with TRBD1. Germline V gene sequence: CDR1 SNHLY, CDR2 FYNNEI. This CDR3 has 14 residues. With V trimmed by 8 bases and J by 1 base, 4 bases remained unmatched. CDR3 residues: CASSRTGGNYGYTF. As DNA, the CDR3 is TGTGCCAGCTCCCGGACAGGGGGTAACTATGGCTACACCTTC.

This chain uses TRBV18 with TRBJ2-7, with 8 bases fitting TRBD1. CDR3 length: 14 amino acids. The germline gives CDR1 KGHSH, CDR2 LQKENI. The J segment lost 1 base and the V segment lost 2 bases, leaving 1 base of the junction unmatched. The CDR3 nucleotides read TGTGCCAGCTCACCAAGGACAGGGTCCTACGAGCAGTACTTC. Its protein is CASSPRTGSYEQYF. The full variable domain, completed using reference TRBV18 and TRBJ2-7, is NAGVMQNPRHLVRRRGQEARLRCSPMKGHSHVYWYRQLPEEGLKFMVYLQKENIIDESGMPKERFSAEFPKEGPSILRIQQVVRGDSAAYFCASSPRTGSYEQYFGPGTRLTVT.

This chain uses TRBV6-1 with TRBJ1-5; 8 nucleotides align to TRBD1. Germline trimming cut 7 bases from V and 7 bases from J; bases unmatched to any gene: 9. The CDR3 length is 14 residues. The germline V gene encodes CDR1 MNHNS and CDR2 SASEGT. CDR3 sequence (DNA): TGTGCCAGCACCACAGGGGGATCCAGGCAGCCCCAGCATTTT. This codes for CASTTGGSRQPQHF.

The count of this clone is one. This chain links TRBV2 with TRBJ1-3; 8 bases map to TRBD1. The CDR3 contains 15 residues. Germline lookup yields CDR1 SNHLY and CDR2 FYNNEI. J was trimmed by 4 bases and V by 3 bases; bases with no gene match: 5. The DNA for the CDR3 is TGTGCCAGCAGTGATGTTCGGACAGGGGGAAACACCATATATTTT. Translation: CASSDVRTGGNTIYF.

The chain carries TRBV6-6 and TRBJ1-2, with TRBD1 matching 8 bases. V gave up 5 bases and J gave up 8 bases; unmatched junction bases: 13. The V gene's germline CDR1 is MNHNY and CDR2 SVGAGI (reference sequence). This CDR3 spans 15 amino acids. CDR3 sequence (DNA): TGTGCCAGCAGTCTCATAAGCCAGGGGGCAGGGGGCTACACCTTC. It is translated as CASSLISQGAGGYTF.

V usage is TRBV28 and J usage is TRBJ2-1; the D gene is possibly TRBD2 (7 bases). Trimming stripped 7 bases from V and 5 bases from J, with 15 bases between. Looked up from germline, CDR1 is MDHEN and CDR2 is SYDVKM. CDR3 size: 14 residues. CDR3 bases: TGTGCCAGCACACCGGGGGGCAACAACAATGAGCAGTTCTTC. It is translated as CASTPGGNNNEQFF.

Only a few counts were recorded for this clone. This chain connects TRBV7-2 to TRBJ1-1; the match to TRBD1 covers 9 bases. In germline, CDR1 is SGHTA, CDR2 FQGNSA. The ends lost 3 bases at V and 4 bases at J; junction bases unmatched: 12. The CDR3 loop spans 17 amino acids. The CDR3 here is CASSFIIWTGVLTEAFF. CDR3 nucleotide sequence: TGTGCCAGCAGCTTTATCATATGGACAGGGGTCCTCACTGAAGCTTTCTTT.

This clone was recorded a few times. The V and J genes are TRBV6-1 and TRBJ2-1; D not certain. V shed 3 bases and J shed 12 bases, with 3 bases lying between them. In germline, CDR1 is MNHNS, CDR2 SASEGT. The CDR3 has 9 amino acids. The CDR3: CASSDGQFF. CDR3 DNA sequence: TGTGCCAGCAGTGATGGGCAGTTCTTC.

The genes are TRBV30 and TRBJ2-2; TRBD2 matches at 7 bases. V lost 2 bases to trimming and J lost 0 bases; unmatched junction nucleotides: 3. CDR3 size: 15 residues. Germline V gives CDR1 GTSNPN, CDR2 SVGIG (reference sequence). CDR3: CAWSIAGANTGELFF. The CDR3 nucleotides are TGTGCCTGGAGTATTGCGGGAGCGAACACCGGGGAGCTGTTTTTT.

The chain carries TRBV7-2 and TRBJ1-1; D remains ambiguous. CDR1 and CDR2 (germline): SGHTA, FQGNSA. This CDR3 region has 12 residues. With 5 bases removed from V and 11 bases from J, the gap between germline ends came to 15 bases. The CDR3 region is CASSPFPLGAFF. CDR3 coding DNA: TGTGCCAGCAGCCCGTTTCCGCTAGGGGCTTTCTTT.

Only a few counts were recorded for this clone. The V gene is TRBV5-4, the J gene TRBJ2-1; unclear D gene. The V gene's germline CDR1 is SGHNT and CDR2 YYREEE (reference sequence). CDR3 length: 11 residues. Trimming removed 5 bases at V and 6 bases at J, with 6 bases between. The CDR3 region has the DNA TGTGCCAGCAGTCAAGCCAATGAGCAGTTCTTC. This translates into CASSQANEQFF.

The rearrangement joins TRBV6-1 to TRBJ2-3; possible D gene TRBD2, 7 bases. The length of the CDR3 is 15 residues. CDR1 is MNHNS and CDR2 is SASEGT in the germline V gene. V gave up 7 bases and J gave up 3 bases, with 17 bases separating them. The CDR3 DNA follows: TGTGCCAGCACACCTAGGGGGGGAGGGACAGATACGCAGTATTTT. Translating gives CASTPRGGGTDTQYF.

V and J are TRBV5-1 and TRBJ2-5, with a weak D call TRBD2 (5 bases). Trimming removed 0 bases at V and 7 bases at J, with 10 bases between. Germline CDR1 and CDR2: SGHRS and YFSETQ. The CDR3 totals 13 residues. CDR3 protein: CASSLDHGRTQYF. The DNA for the CDR3 is TGCGCCAGCAGCTTGGATCATGGGAGGACCCAGTACTTC.